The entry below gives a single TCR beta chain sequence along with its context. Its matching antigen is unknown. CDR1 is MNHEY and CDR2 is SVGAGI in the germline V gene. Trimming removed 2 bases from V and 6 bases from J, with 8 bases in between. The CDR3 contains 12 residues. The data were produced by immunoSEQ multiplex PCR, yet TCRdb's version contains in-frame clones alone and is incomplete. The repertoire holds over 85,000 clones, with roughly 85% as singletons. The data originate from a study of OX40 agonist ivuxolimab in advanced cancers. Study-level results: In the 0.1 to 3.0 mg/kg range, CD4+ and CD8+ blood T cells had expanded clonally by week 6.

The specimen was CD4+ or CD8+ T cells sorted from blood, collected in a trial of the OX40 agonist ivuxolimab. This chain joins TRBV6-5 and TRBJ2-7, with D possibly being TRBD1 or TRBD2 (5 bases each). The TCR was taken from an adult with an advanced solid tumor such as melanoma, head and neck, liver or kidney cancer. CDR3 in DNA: TGTGCCAGCAGTTACGGGGGAACCGAGCAGTACTTC. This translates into CASSYGGTEQYF.